Shown below are 20 T cell receptor beta chains from a single sample sequenced in a study of T cell changes during pregnancy in multiple sclerosis. Measured with immunoSEQ multiplex PCR; TCRdb has only the in-frame clones, and not every one. The sample has under 40,000 clones, roughly nine tenths seen once; the top ten hold about 11%. The material sequenced was CD8+ T cells from peripheral blood mononuclear cells, taken before pregnancy. The receptors were sampled from a female donor with multiple sclerosis, enrolled in a pregnancy study.

The chain uses TRBV6-1 and TRBJ1-2, with 10 positions matching TRBD1. V trimming: 6 bases; J trimming: 7 bases; junction bases outside the gene matches: 8. Germline loops: CDR1 MNHNS, CDR2 SASEGT. CDR3 length equals 14 residues. The CDR3 region has the DNA TGTGCCAGCAGGAGGGACAGGGGAAGTAGTGGCTACACCTTC. Amino acid sequence: CASRRDRGSSGYTF.

The chain uses TRBV7-9 and TRBJ2-3; D perhaps matches TRBD2 (5 bases). V lost 8 bases and J lost 2, with 11 bases in between. CDR1 and CDR2 from the germline V gene are SEHNR and FQNEAQ (reference sequence). This CDR3 has 13 residues. The CDR3 is CASRAVFTDTQYF. The CDR3 DNA reads TGTGCCAGCCGAGCGGTGTTCACAGATACGCAGTATTTT.

The genes are TRBV30 and TRBJ1-4, with TRBD1 matching 10 bases. V shed 3 bases and J 7 bases; nucleotides not matched to a gene: 8. Germline CDR1 GTSNPN, CDR2 SVGIG (reference sequence). CDR3 length: 15 amino acids. CDR3 residues: CAWSPDGTGVEKLFF. The CDR3 region has the DNA TGTGCCTGGAGCCCCGACGGGACAGGGGTTGAAAAACTGTTTTTT.

The chain is built from TRBV6-4 and TRBJ2-1; TRBD2 matches 8 bases. The V segment lost 3 bases and the J segment 6 bases; nucleotides outside the gene matches: 4. The CDR3 runs to 14 residues. Germline assignment: CDR1 MRHNA and CDR2 SNTAGT. This CDR3 reads CASSEGREANEQFF. CDR3 nucleotide sequence: TGTGCCAGCAGTGAAGGGCGGGAGGCCAATGAGCAGTTCTTC.

The genes are TRBV6-5 and TRBJ1-4; TRBD1 matches 7 bases. V shed 6 bases, J shed 4 bases, and the junction held 8 bases outside the gene matches. Germline loops: CDR1 MNHEY, CDR2 SVGAGI. CDR3 length equals 15 residues. DNA for the CDR3: TGTGCCAGCAGACGGGGACAGTCTTTTAATGAAAAACTGTTTTTT. It specifies CASRRGQSFNEKLFF.

V is TRBV5-1 and J is TRBJ2-7, with D possibly being TRBD2 (6 bases). Germline V gives CDR1 SGHRS, CDR2 YFSETQ. This CDR3 spans 13 amino acids. V was cut by 7 bases and J by 3 bases, with 14 bases left in between. The DNA for the CDR3 is TGCGCCAGCCGGGACTTCCCCTTCTACGAGCAGTACTTC. This sequence encodes CASRDFPFYEQYF.

V is TRBV13 and J is TRBJ2-1, with TRBD2 matching 10 bases. The CDR3 spans 16 residues. Trimming cost V 8 bases and J 9 bases; bases outside gene matches: 16. Per the germline V gene, CDR1 is PRHDT and CDR2 is FYEKMQ (reference sequence). The CDR3 sequence is CASHLFLAGAPFEQFF. The CDR3 coding sequence is TGTGCCAGCCACCTCTTTCTAGCGGGGGCTCCTTTTGAGCAGTTCTTC.

The rearrangement links TRBV5-8 to TRBJ2-5; 8 bases are shared with TRBD1. CDR1 SGHTS and CDR2 YDEGEE come from the germline V gene. CDR3 length equals 13 residues. The trim removed 2 bases at V and 5 bases at J, leaving 2 bases unmatched. CDR3 bases: TGTGCCAGCAGCTTCAGGGGGCCTGAGACCCAGTACTTC. Protein: CASSFRGPETQYF.

The DNA for the CDR3 is TGTGCCAGTTTTCCCGTCTCAACAGGGGCGAACACTGAAGCTTTCTTT. This translates into CASFPVSTGANTEAFF. V gene TRBV7-2 combines with J gene TRBJ1-1; 7 nucleotides align to TRBD1. The germline V gene encodes CDR1 SGHTA and CDR2 FQGNSA. Unmatched junction bases numbered 14, after V lost 9 bases and J lost 1 base. This CDR3 region has 16 residues.

The rearrangement uses TRBV30 and TRBJ2-7, with 8 bases matching TRBD1. This CDR3 is 13 amino acids long. The ends lost 1 base at V and 4 bases at J; junction bases unmatched: 3. The germline CDR1 and CDR2 sequences are GTSNPN and SVGIG (reference sequence). CDR3 amino acids: CAWSEHRGYEQYF. Here the CDR3 DNA reads TGTGCCTGGAGTGAGCACAGGGGGTACGAGCAGTACTTC.

In its sample, this clone was seen a few times. The CDR3 nucleotides read TGTGCCAGCAGCTCAGCGGGGGGCTGGGGGAATGAGCAGTTCTTC. Protein: CASSSAGGWGNEQFF. V usage is TRBV11-3 and J usage is TRBJ2-1; TRBD2 aligns across 9 bases. V gave up 4 bases and J gave up 7 bases; unmatched junction bases: 8. From germline, CDR1 is SGHNT and CDR2 YENEEA. The CDR3 has 15 amino acids.

The DNA of the CDR3 is TGTGCCACCAGCAGAGGAGCTGAGCTAGCCCGGCCTGAGCAGTTCTTC. Translated: CATSRGAELARPEQFF. This chain connects TRBV15 to TRBJ2-1; possibly TRBD2 for D (5 bases). The CDR3 runs 16 residues. V shed 1 base and J shed 9 bases, with 19 bases lying between them. CDR1 and CDR2 from the germline V gene are LNHNV and YYDKDF (reference sequence). Looking up the rest from reference TRBV15 and TRBJ2-1 gives the full variable domain: DAMVIQNPRYQVTQFGKPVTLSCSQTLNHNVMYWYQQKSSQAPKLLFHYYDKDFNNEADTPDNFQSRRPNTSFCFLDIRSPGLGDTAMYLCATSRGAELARPEQFFGPGTRLTVL.

The DNA for the CDR3 is TGTGCCACCAGCAGAGGATCGACAGACACAGATACGCAGTATTTT. It translates to CATSRGSTDTDTQYF. V and J are TRBV15 and TRBJ2-3; a possible D gene is TRBD1 (5 bases). The V and J ends lost 1 base and 2 bases respectively, with 10 bases between them. CDR1 and CDR2 from the germline V gene are LNHNV and YYDKDF (reference sequence). This CDR3 spans 15 amino acids.

The chain employs TRBV7-7 and TRBJ2-7; D possibly corresponds to TRBD1 (6 bases). The CDR3 extends over 15 amino acids. Trimming removed 6 bases from V and 0 bases from J, with 15 bases in between. CDR1 SSHAT and CDR2 FNYEAQ come from the germline V gene (reference sequence). In DNA form, the CDR3 reads TGTGCCAGCAGTCCCGGACAGATGAGCTCCTACGAGCAGTACTTC. This translates into CASSPGQMSSYEQYF.

The rearrangement uses TRBV5-4 and TRBJ1-1; weak D call: TRBD1 (5 bases). Trimming pared 1 base from V and 2 bases from J, leaving 6 bases between. This CDR3 spans 13 amino acids. The germline gives CDR1 SGHNT, CDR2 YYREEE (reference sequence). CDR3 protein: CASSLQGNTEAFF. The CDR3 bases are TGTGCCAGCAGCTTGCAGGGAAACACTGAAGCTTTCTTT.

The CDR3 is CASSLGTVNTEAFF. CDR3 nucleotides: TGCGCCAGCAGCTTGGGGACAGTAAACACTGAAGCTTTCTTT. This chain uses TRBV5-1 with TRBJ1-1; a possible D gene is TRBD1 (6 bases). CDR3 size: 14 residues. In germline, CDR1 is SGHRS, CDR2 YFSETQ. V was shortened by 0 bases and J by 2 bases, with 8 bases between the two germline ends.

J is TRBJ2-7 and V is TRBV2; 9 nucleotides match TRBD1. V shed 6 bases, J shed 7 bases, and the junction held 10 bases outside the gene matches. Germline V gene data show CDR1 as SNHLY and CDR2 as FYNNEI. The CDR3 spans 14 residues. The CDR3 nucleotides read TGTGCCAGCAGCTCCGGGACAGGGCTTCGAGAGCAGTACTTC. Protein: CASSSGTGLREQYF.

The chain uses TRBV27 and TRBJ2-7; TRBD1 agrees at 10 bases. Germline V gene sequence: CDR1 MNHEY, CDR2 SMNVEV (reference sequence). Trimming removed 6 bases from V and 2 bases from J; junction bases left unmatched: 7. This CDR3 has 15 residues. In DNA, the CDR3 is TGTGCCAGCAGAAAGGGGGGGACAGGGGCCTACGAGCAGTACTTC. It codes for CASRKGGTGAYEQYF.

The chain couples TRBV30 to TRBJ1-6; D gene unclear. Trimming stripped 6 bases from V and 0 bases from J, with 6 bases between. This CDR3 has 13 residues. In germline, CDR1 is GTSNPN, CDR2 SVGIG (reference sequence). The CDR3 loop reads CACTSSYNSPLHF. The DNA for the CDR3 is TGTGCCTGCACTAGCTCCTATAATTCACCCCTCCACTTT.

The V gene is TRBV19, the J gene TRBJ2-7, with 10 nucleotides matching TRBD2. From germline, CDR1 is LNHDA and CDR2 SQIVND (reference sequence). V trimming: 3 bases; J trimming: 3 bases; junction bases outside the gene matches: 5. The CDR3 consists of 15 residues. CDR3 nucleotides: TGTGCCAGTAGTATTCCCCTAGCGGGGGTCTACGAGCAGTACTTC. This codes for CASSIPLAGVYEQYF.